Given below is one T cell receptor beta chain in context. Its antigen is unknown. No base qualities exist here, and no much larger clone lies one base off it. These data belong to a study of shared clonotypes between healthy human individuals (TCRdb year 2020). Background on the whole study: A few men and a couple of women, aged 18 to 49 years, made up the cohort. Per donor, three plates each were used for CD4 naive and CD4 memory, two for CD8 naive, and one for CD8 memory. To estimate repertoire size and how much clonotype sharing occurs between individuals, the study deeply sequenced the blood TCR repertoires of 4 to 6 healthy adults. To increase sequencing depth and limit assay-specific biases, different laboratories used diverse techniques to prepare libraries and sequence TCR repertoires. Per donor, leukapheresis produced somewhere between about 0.8 and 9 billion PBMCs. The study at large found these results: Sampling was limited to blood, and TCR repertoires in tissue likely differ from TCR repertoires in blood. Across a handful of donors, approximately 5% of naive CD4, approximately 3.5% of naive CD8, approximately 2.5% of memory CD4, and 0.4% of memory CD8 clonotypes were shared. Larger estimated clonotype richness was generally found for naive subsets than for memory subsets. Higher generation probabilities were observed for clonotypes shared by all four sorted-subset donors than for non-shared clonotypes. Because the study included a small number of donors, the genetic and exposure-history diversity represented was limited. Pairwise subsampling led to the expectation that sequencing depth would affect the degree of clonotype sharing among donors. Even with the large sequencing depth, rarefaction of the sorted-subset datasets indicated that sequencing was incomplete.

From the cysteine up to the phenylalanine, the CDR3 has a length of 18 residues. CDR3 DNA only is kept here, 54 bases in frame from base 1. Trimmed from V: 3 bases; trimmed from J: 1 base; junction bases lacking a gene match: 8. CDR1 and CDR2 were assigned from the germline V gene (reference sequence) as SGHNT and YYREEE. The donors were healthy, HIV-negative adults with no recently reported acute infections or vaccinations. Every donor was a Caucasian adult residing in Nashville, Tennessee, USA. CD4+ T cells were enriched by magnetic negative selection; naive cells were then positively selected on CD45RA, and the negative fraction formed the memory subset. After blood collection by leukapheresis, PBMCs were isolated using Ficoll-Histopaque density gradient centrifugation and then cryopreserved in the vapor phase of liquid nitrogen. Analytical flow cytometry was used to check the purity and quantity of every magnetically sorted T cell population. Each sorted fraction had its genomic DNA isolated and then quantified by UV absorbance on a Nanodrop 2000c.

TCR CDR3 regions were amplified from genomic DNA by multiplex PCR using the deep immunoSEQ assay. Extracted genomic DNA from each cell subset was spread evenly across all wells of several immunoSEQ 96-well plates, with each plate serving as a replicate. For sorted subsets, 200 to 250 ng genomic DNA, equal to 30,000 or so T cell genomes, was loaded into each replicate PCR. The purified libraries were quantified using a Qubit 3.0 fluorometer, sized with a Bioanalyzer 2100, and then quantified again using the KAPA Library Quantification kit. A separate single-read 150-cycle Illumina NextSeq 550 flow cell was used to sequence each immunoSEQ 96-well plate. In the paper's pipeline: Because the immunoSEQ output held only junctional sequences and lacked quality scores, the filtering could not match the filtering applied to full-length reads. To assign V/J genes and CDR3, sequences were annotated using PyIR, a Python wrapper for IgBLAST v1.9, with IMGT germline references. Any read was removed if the V/J assignment was weak (E-value above 1e-6), the CDR3 was missing, or the read contained stop codons, out-of-frame junctions, or ambiguous translated residues. A V3J clonotype was defined by an identical inferred V gene, J gene, and CDR3 amino acid sequence. Percentage overlap between repertoires was calculated by dividing the number of shared unique clonotypes by the size of the smaller repertoire. RTK rarefaction, the Chao1 estimator, and Recon v2.1 estimates of unobserved clonotypes were used to assess repertoire richness. Generation probabilities were computed with OLGA for all TCRbeta clonotypes obtained by the gDNA method from a handful of donors. TCRdb took over this immuneACCESS table, retaining in-frame rearrangements with V and J assigned. Such tables are incomplete; in checked studies, under half of the missing clones stem from an unresolved V gene, and the remainder is unexplained. V, J and clone size were drawn from that table, and D and trimming were deduced from the DNA. Within this sample are about 680,000 clones, with approximately 75% of them counted one time only. The leading ten clones occupy under 2% of the sample.

In this chain, TRBV5-4 is recombined with TRBJ2-6; TRBD1 lines up with 9 middle nucleotides. This TCR derives from a woman aged 25 to 39 in good health. What was sequenced was memory CD4+ T cells sorted from blood. In light of the paper, this sample's cell subset or site label describes: CD45RA-negative fraction. The sequence in DNA is TGTGCCAGCAGCTCGTCCGGGACAGGGCCATCTGGGGCCAACGTCCTGACTTTC. Translated, this gives CASSSSGTGPSGANVLTF.